These T cell receptor beta chains were read from a single sample in a study of a mutant IDH1 vaccine in newly diagnosed glioma. Sequenced by immunoSEQ multiplex PCR; TCRdb stores in-frame clones only, minus some. The sample includes around 40,000 clones, 80% to 90% seen only once; the top ten take around 1.7%. The antigens these receptors bind are not known. The sample in question was PBMCs, obtained from a glioma patient whose treatment included an IDH1 peptide vaccine. Receptors were obtained from a middle-aged man with glioma. CDR3s include the opening cysteine and the closing phenylalanine or tryptophan. A D gene is named only where the DNA matches it firmly. Clone sizes are given selectively: once, few, many, or a class where the clone is expanded.

>TRBJ1-1|NA|NA|TRBV27
TGTGCCAGCAGTTTACTTGCGCAGGGCCCCACTGAAGCTTTCTTT
CASSLLAQGPTEAFF
>TRBJ2-7|NA|NA|TRBV4-2
TGTGCCAGCAGCCAAGAGGCGGATAGAGCCTCCTACGAGCAGTACTTC
CASSQEADRASYEQYF
>TRBJ1-1|NA|NA|TRBV7-8
TGTGCCAGCAGTTCGGACGGGAACACTGAAGCTTTCTTT
CASSSDGNTEAFF
>TRBJ2-5|TRBD1|NA|TRBV18
TGTGCCAGCTCACCGGGACAGGGGGAGGAGCAGTACTTC
CASSPGQGEEQYF
>TRBJ2-1|NA|once|TRBV2
TGTGCCAGCAGTGCCACTGAGCAGTTCTTC
CASSATEQFF
>TRBJ2-7|TRBD2|NA|TRBV2
TGTGCCAGCACTCAAGCGGTACTAGCGGGTCGGCAGTACTTC
CASTQAVLAGRQYF
>TRBJ2-7|NA|NA|TRBV9
TGTGCCAGCAGCGTAGATCTAGTACGAAGCTCCTACGAGCAGTACTTC
CASSVDLVRSSYEQYF
>TRBJ2-1|TRBD2|NA|TRBV7-2
TGTGCCAGCAGCTTAGGGGGTAGGGCGGGAGGGGATGATGAGCAGTTCTTC
CASSLGGRAGGDDEQFF
>TRBJ1-4|NA|NA|TRBV4-3
TGCGCCAGCAGCCAAACTGCTCTTCAGGAAAAACTGTTTTTT
CASSQTALQEKLFF
>TRBJ2-3|NA|NA|TRBV5-1
TGCGCCAGCAGCTTGTCTGCGGGGAACGCCGGAGATACGCAGTATTTT
CASSLSAGNAGDTQYF
>TRBJ2-5|NA|NA|TRBV12-5
TGTGCTAGTGGTTTACCGGGGACCCAGTACTTC
CASGLPGTQYF
>TRBJ2-7|NA|NA|TRBV2
TGTGCCAGCGATTCACAGGCGAACTACGAGCAGTACTTC
CASDSQANYEQYF
>TRBJ2-7|NA|once|TRBV4-2
TGTGCCAGCAGCCAAGATCTTGGGAAAACCTCCTACGAGCAGTACTTC
CASSQDLGKTSYEQYF
>TRBJ2-3|TRBD2|NA|TRBV9
TGTGCCAGCAGCTCCCGGGGACTAGCGAATCCTAACACAGATACGCAGTATTTT
CASSSRGLANPNTDTQYF
>TRBJ2-7|TRBD1|NA|TRBV18
TGTGCCAGCTCACCAAGGGGGCCACAGGGTCCCCAGCGCTTACACTCCTACGAGCAGTACTTC
CASSPRGPQGPQRLHSYEQYF
>TRBJ2-2|NA|NA|TRBV19
TGTGCCACTGCAACTAAATCGAACACCGGGGAGCTGTTTTTT
CATATKSNTGELFF
>TRBJ2-5|TRBD2|NA|TRBV9
TGTGCCAGCAGCGGGCCGGGACTAGCGGGAGGGGGGGAGACCCAGTACTTC
CASSGPGLAGGGETQYF
>TRBJ2-7|TRBD2|NA|TRBV27
TGTGCCAGCAGTCAATTGGGACTAGCGGGAAACTACGAGCAGTACTTC
CASSQLGLAGNYEQYF
>TRBJ1-1|NA|NA|TRBV27
TGTGCCAGCAGTCCCTCGGCGGGGCACACTGAAGCTTTCTTT
CASSPSAGHTEAFF
>TRBJ2-7|TRBD2|once|TRBV6-5
TGTGCCAGCGGCGGGGGGGGTAAGTCCTACGAGCAGTACTTC
CASGGGGKSYEQYF
>TRBJ2-7|NA|NA|TRBV15
TGTGCCACCAGCAGAGATCGGGGGCCGTACCCCCAGTACTTC
CATSRDRGPYPQYF
>TRBJ2-7|TRBD2|NA|TRBV7-3
TGTGCCAGCAGCTTTAGACTAGCGGGATACTACGAGCAGTACTTC
CASSFRLAGYYEQYF
>TRBJ2-3|NA|NA|TRBV7-2
TGTGCCAGCAGCTTCTTACAAGGCACAGATACGCAGTATTTT
CASSFLQGTDTQYF
>TRBJ2-1|TRBD1|NA|TRBV7-3
TGTGCCAGCAGCTTGACAGGGGGGAGCTACAATGAGCAGTTCTTC
CASSLTGGSYNEQFF
>TRBJ2-7|NA|once|TRBV6-1
TGTGCCAGCAGTGAACAGAGACAGTCGGTGGAGCAGTACTTC
CASSEQRQSVEQYF
>TRBJ2-7|TRBD1|NA|TRBV10-3
TGTGCCATCAGTGAGAGACAGGGGTTTATCTACGAGCAGTACTTC
CAISERQGFIYEQYF
>TRBJ1-1|NA|few|TRBV5-1
TGCGCCAGCAGCTTGGAGGGAAACACTGAAGCTTTCTTT
CASSLEGNTEAFF
>TRBJ2-7|TRBD1|NA|TRBV6-5
TGTGCCAGCAGACCCGGACAGGGGGCCGGGGAGCAGTACTTC
CASRPGQGAGEQYF
>TRBJ1-4|TRBD1|NA|TRBV7-9
TGTGCCAGCAGCCTCGACAGGGGGGGAGAAAAACTGTTTTTT
CASSLDRGGEKLFF
>TRBJ2-7|TRBD1|NA|TRBV11-3
TGTGCCAGCAGCTTGGCGGGACAGGGAACCTACGAGCAGTACTTC
CASSLAGQGTYEQYF
>TRBJ1-1|NA|few|TRBV5-1
TGCGCCAGCAGCTTGGTTCCTGGGGGCGGAATTGTTGAAGCTTTCTTT
CASSLVPGGGIVEAFF
>TRBJ1-1|NA|once|TRBV29-1
TGCAGCGTAGCCGATACGAACACTGAAGCTTTCTTT
CSVADTNTEAFF
>TRBJ2-7|NA|NA|TRBV28
TGTGCCAGCAGTTTCGGGGGAGAGCAGGAGCAGTACTTC
CASSFGGEQEQYF
>TRBJ1-3|NA|NA|TRBV6-5
TGTGCCAGCAGCGACCGGCGGGGCTCTGGAAACACCATATATTTT
CASSDRRGSGNTIYF
>TRBJ1-1|NA|NA|TRBV6-5
TGTGCCAGCAGGCCCGACGCTGGGAGCACTGAAGCTTTCTTT
CASRPDAGSTEAFF
>TRBJ2-3|TRBD2|NA|TRBV4-2
TGTGCCAGCAGCCAAGTCTCGATTAGCGGGAGCACAGATACGCAGTATTTT
CASSQVSISGSTDTQYF
>TRBJ2-7|NA|NA|TRBV7-9
TGTGCCAGCAGCTTCGGACGGACCTACGAGCAGTACTTC
CASSFGRTYEQYF
>TRBJ2-3|TRBD2|NA|TRBV5-4
TGTGCCAGCAGCTTGGGGGGAGCGGGAGGGGGACATACGCAGTATTTT
CASSLGGAGGGHTQYF
>TRBJ2-3|NA|NA|TRBV27
TGTGCCAGCAGTTTAGGCACAGATACGCAGTATTTT
CASSLGTDTQYF
>TRBJ1-1|NA|NA|TRBV21-1
TGTGCCAGCAGCAAAGAAGATCGGCAGGGTGGCACTGAAGCTTTCTTT
CASSKEDRQGGTEAFF
>TRBJ2-5|NA|NA|TRBV18
TGTGCCAGCTCACCCCAACAGGGACGAGAGACCCAGTACTTC
CASSPQQGRETQYF
>TRBJ2-3|NA|NA|TRBV25-1
TGTGCCAGCAGTGTGGGCAGGGGGGTTTTAGATACGCAGTATTTT
CASSVGRGVLDTQYF
>TRBJ1-4|NA|NA|TRBV4-1
TGCGCCAGCAGCCCAGAGAACAGAATGGGTAATGAAAAACTGTTTTTT
CASSPENRMGNEKLFF
>TRBJ2-5|TRBD2|NA|TRBV7-6
TGTGCCAGCAGCTTATCACTAGCGGGCGTCCAAGAGACCCAGTACTTC
CASSLSLAGVQETQYF
>TRBJ1-5|NA|NA|TRBV6-1
TGTGCCAGCATGGGGCAGCCATATAGCAATCAGCCCCAGCATTTT
CASMGQPYSNQPQHF